This TCR beta chain was documented in a study of T cells in Graves' hyperthyroidism and ophthalmopathy. Study-wide context: Peripheral blood specimens were obtained at initial diagnosis, prior to any treatment.

In the case of this clonotype: Its antigen remains unidentified.

Researchers amplified the TCR beta CDR3 regions from RNA transcripts. The TCR CDR3 first-round RT-PCR relied on the HTBI primer set. TCRdb redid the calling of the multiplex PCR reads with MiXCR, one entry per CDR3 protein. The table records hundreds of thousands of distinct CDR3 sequences, about a fifth of them present only once. Points from the study as a whole: A model built on 13 V-J features separated ophthalmopathy from stable hyperthyroidism. The blood repertoire included most of the expanded thyroid clonotypes above 0.001.

The sample comprised blood. This receptor was identified in a man aged 25-45 years with Graves' ophthalmopathy.

This CDR3 reads CSARGFLGSYEQYF. For the CDR3, the DNA is TGCAGTGCTAGGGGGTTTCTCGGATCCTACGAGCAGTACTTC. The chain employs TRBV20-1 and TRBJ2-7; no clear D gene. The CDR3 is 14 amino acids. Germline V lookup: CDR1 DFQATT, CDR2 SNEGSKA (reference sequence). With 3 bases removed from V and 1 base from J, the gap between germline ends came to 13 bases.